Given below is one T cell receptor beta chain in context. Its specificity is not known. Relative to the germline gene, one junction end is altered; a read error may explain this. Vbeta (60) and Jbeta (13) primers were used in the PCR. Clones were read by immunoSEQ multiplex PCR, and TCRdb kept only the in-frame ones, dropping some. The sample includes 150,000 or so clones, around 84% of them seen just once. The entry originates in a study of cytomegalovirus exposure and HLA in healthy donors. Whole-study findings and limits: Cytomegalovirus status was reportedly diagnosed by the classifier with high sensitivity and specificity. About 87% or about 30% of the time was how often most TCR beta V segments were productive, according to an earlier analysis. A later look showed TCR association rates differing by HLA locus, highest for DRB1 and lowest for HLA-C.

The CDR3 length is 15 residues. Germline values: CDR1 SEHNR, CDR2 FQNEAQ (reference sequence). V usage is TRBV7-9 and J usage is TRBJ2-7; 11 nucleotides match TRBD1. This receptor was obtained from a man aged 18 to 29 in good health and CMV-seronegative. Sample: PBMCs. The CDR3: CSSSHRDRGFHEQYF. The CDR3 bases are TGTTCCAGCAGCCACCGGGACAGGGGGTTCCACGAGCAGTACTTC.